The 19 T cell receptor beta chains below all came from one sample that was sequenced in a study of identical twins. TCRdb reprocessed the 5' RACE reads via MiXCR and lists one record per CDR3 protein. The repertoire holds approximately 1.8 million distinct CDR3 sequences, with around a third as singletons. Sequencing input: cord blood. These receptors were taken from a newborn girl in good health.

This clonotype was counted only a few times. The CDR3 loop reads CASSLVQWGITEAFF. The CDR3 region has the DNA TGCGCCAGCAGCTTGGTTCAGTGGGGCATTACTGAAGCTTTCTTT. V is TRBV5-1 and J is TRBJ1-1; a weak D match, TRBD1 (5 bases). CDR1 is SGHRS, CDR2 YFSETQ, per germline. This CDR3 has 15 amino acids. Trimming stripped 0 bases from V and 5 bases from J, with 14 bases between.

The genes are TRBV27 and TRBJ2-7; no clear D. The germline gives CDR1 MNHEY, CDR2 SMNVEV (reference sequence). The CDR3 loop spans 13 amino acids. The ends were cut back, 8 bases at V and 0 bases at J, with 11 bases in the middle. CDR3 in amino acids: CASGTVYSYEQYF. In DNA, the CDR3 is TGTGCCAGCGGCACGGTTTACTCCTACGAGCAGTACTTC.

On this clonotype: The junction differs from germline at one of its ends, possibly a read error. The V call is TRBV4-2, the J call TRBJ2-3, with D perhaps matching TRBD1 (5 bases). The CDR3 spans 14 residues. Germline V gene lookup returns CDR1 LGHNA and CDR2 YNFKEQ. Here the CDR3 reads CASSQDAGTGTQYF. The DNA of the CDR3 is TGTGCCAGCAGCCAAGATGCAGGCACAGGTACGCAGTATTTT.

This clonotype has a handful of counts. The CDR3: CASRGRATYNEQFF. CDR3 bases: TGTGCCAGCAGGGGTCGTGCCACCTACAATGAGCAGTTCTTC. The chain carries TRBV6-2 or TRBV6-3 and TRBJ2-1; D unresolved. This CDR3 contains 14 residues. The V gene lost 6 bases and the J gene lost 2 bases, with 11 bases spanning the gap. Germline CDR1 is MNHEY and CDR2 is SVGEGT.

DNA of the CDR3: TGCGCCAGCAGACTCCACGGTGGGGCAGGGTACAATGAGCAGTTCTTC. The encoded protein is CASRLHGGAGYNEQFF. The chain combines TRBV4-1 with TRBJ2-1; TRBD1 is a possible D gene (5 bases). Per the germline V gene, CDR1 is MGHRA and CDR2 is YSYEKL. The CDR3 runs 16 residues. The ends were cut back, 6 bases at V and 4 bases at J, with 19 bases in the middle.

This clonotype has at least ten counts. V usage is TRBV28 and J usage is TRBJ2-1; 7 bases match TRBD2. The ends lost 4 bases at V and 3 bases at J; junction bases unmatched: 9. The germline CDR1 and CDR2 sequences are MDHEN and SYDVKM. CDR3 length: 16 amino acids. DNA for the CDR3: TGTGCCAGCAGTTCCTCGGGCGGGGAGGGCTACAATGAGCAGTTCTTC. Amino acids: CASSSSGGEGYNEQFF.

The V gene is TRBV20-1, the J gene TRBJ2-3; 11 bases fit TRBD2. From germline, CDR1 is DFQATT and CDR2 SNEGSKA (reference sequence). Losses at the gene ends were 6 bases for V and 6 bases for J; bases not matched to a gene: 8. The CDR3 consists of 14 residues. The CDR3 DNA follows: TGCAGTGCCGTCCAGACTAGCGGGAAGGATACGCAGTATTTT. Its translation is CSAVQTSGKDTQYF.

This clonotype was counted between two and nine times. The J gene is TRBJ2-4, the V gene TRBV4-2, with 10 bases aligning to TRBD2. V shed 0 bases and J 1 base; nucleotides not matched to a gene: 3. The CDR3 runs to 17 residues. Germline CDR1 and CDR2: LGHNA and YNFKEQ. DNA for the CDR3: TGTGCCAGCAGCCAAGAGGGAGCGGGAGGGGCCAAAAACATTCAGTACTTC. Protein product: CASSQEGAGGAKNIQYF.

The V call is TRBV11-3, the J call TRBJ2-1; 7 positions agree with TRBD1. The germline V gene has CDR1 SGHNT and CDR2 YENEEA. This CDR3 contains 15 residues. The trim removed 4 bases at V and 2 bases at J, leaving 5 bases unmatched. In DNA, the CDR3 is TGTGCCAGCAGCTCGGACAGGAGTCCCTACAATGAGCAGTTCTTC. The encoded protein is CASSSDRSPYNEQFF.

The genes are TRBV4-2 and TRBJ1-2, with TRBD1 as a possible D gene (6 bases). CDR1 and CDR2 (germline): LGHNA, YNFKEQ. The CDR3 is 15 residues long. Trimming cost V 1 base and J 3 bases, with 12 bases left between them. In DNA form, the CDR3 reads TGTGCCAGCAGCCAAGCGGGCGGGGGCGACTATGGCTACACCTTC. This encodes CASSQAGGGDYGYTF.

This clonotype has at least ten counts. This chain joins TRBV29-1 and TRBJ2-5; D not resolved. CDR1 is SQVTM and CDR2 is ANQGSEA in the germline V gene. Trimming removed 5 bases from V and 0 bases from J, with 13 bases in between. CDR3 length: 14 amino acids. The CDR3 loop reads CSVSRTAYQETQYF. The CDR3 DNA follows: TGCAGCGTTTCTCGCACGGCGTACCAAGAGACCCAGTACTTC. The variable domain in full, completed from reference TRBV29-1 and TRBJ2-5, reads SAVISQKPSRDICQRGTSLTIQCQVDSQVTMMFWYRQQPGQSLTLIATANQGSEATYESGFVIDKFPISRPNLTFSTLTVSNMSPEDSSIYLCSVSRTAYQETQYFGPGTRLLVL.

The table lists this clonotype with a few counts. The gene calls are TRBV25-1 and TRBJ1-2; possibly TRBD1 for D (6 bases). From germline, CDR1 is MGHDK and CDR2 SYGVNS. The germline V and J ends were trimmed by 1 base and 6 bases, with 12 bases remaining between them. The CDR3 is 14 amino acids. The CDR3 DNA reads as TGTGCCAGCAGTGAATCGGGGGGGCTGCATGGCTACACCTTC. It encodes CASSESGGLHGYTF.

This clonotype was observed at least ten times. A read error may produce the germline difference seen at one junction end. The chain has TRBV5-1 and TRBJ2-7; D ambiguous. The CDR3 contains 12 residues. Germline CDR1 reads SGHRS; CDR2 reads YFSETQ. The CDR3 nucleotides are TGTGCCAGCAGTCCCTCCCTTGGCGAGCAGTACTTC. Translating gives CASSPSLGEQYF.

This clonotype has just a few counts. V and J are TRBV6-5 and TRBJ2-1; D unresolved. The germline V gene has CDR1 MNHEY and CDR2 SVGAGI. This CDR3 spans 17 amino acids. V was shortened by 4 bases and J by 5 bases, with 21 bases between the two germline ends. CDR3 DNA: TGTGCCAGCAGTTCCCCCGCGGCCGAAATGGCCCACAATGAGCAGTTCTTC. This gives the protein CASSSPAAEMAHNEQFF.

This clonotype was detected only a few times. At one end the junction does not follow the germline gene, possibly because of a read error. The chain couples TRBV6-2 or TRBV6-3 to TRBJ2-7; D unclear. This CDR3 is 13 amino acids long. Looked up from germline, CDR1 is MNHEY and CDR2 is SVGEGT. DNA of the CDR3: TGTGCCAGCAGCCCCGACCGAACCTACCAGCAGTACTTC. This sequence encodes CASSPDRTYQQYF.

This clonotype has only a few counts. The chain carries TRBV4-1 and TRBJ1-1; no clear D gene. The germline V gene encodes CDR1 MGHRA and CDR2 YSYEKL. V lost 0 bases, J lost 1 base, and 9 bases lay in between. This CDR3 region has 15 residues. CDR3 in amino acids: CASSQDGVGNTEAFF. The CDR3, as DNA: TGCGCCAGCAGCCAAGATGGGGTAGGGAACACTGAAGCTTTCTTT.

The rearrangement uses TRBV7-2 and TRBJ1-4; perhaps TRBD1 as D (5 bases). V lost 3 bases and J 4 bases, leaving 9 bases between the germline ends. The CDR3 is 14 amino acids. From germline, CDR1 is SGHTA and CDR2 FQGNSA. CDR3 nucleotides: TGTGCCAGCAGCTTGGGGGGTCATAATGAAAAACTGTTTTTT. Amino acids: CASSLGGHNEKLFF.

This clonotype was detected a few times. This rearrangement joins TRBV9 to TRBJ2-3; tentatively, D is TRBD2 (6 bases). Germline V gene sequence: CDR1 SGDLS, CDR2 YYNGEE. Trimming removed 0 bases at V and 3 bases at J, with 14 bases between. This CDR3 has 16 residues. The DNA of the CDR3 is TGTGCCAGCAGCGTAGTGAGCCGGAGGGGAACAGATACGCAGTATTTT. Protein sequence: CASSVVSRRGTDTQYF.

The rearrangement uses TRBV29-1 and TRBJ1-2; unclear D gene. Trimming cost V 6 bases and J 0 bases, with 8 bases left between them. This CDR3 comprises 12 residues. The germline gives CDR1 SQVTM, CDR2 ANQGSEA. CDR3 bases: TGCAGCGTGAGCAGAACTAACTATGGCTACACCTTC. It yields the protein CSVSRTNYGYTF. The variable domain in full, with the rest retrieved from reference TRBV29-1 and TRBJ1-2, is SAVISQKPSRDICQRGTSLTIQCQVDSQVTMMFWYRQQPGQSLTLIATANQGSEATYESGFVIDKFPISRPNLTFSTLTVSNMSPEDSSIYLCSVSRTNYGYTFGSGTRLTVV.